Listed below are T cell receptor beta chains from one sample, sequenced in a study of T cell repertoires in cytomegalovirus infection. TCRdb recomputed calls from the reads with MiXCR, one row per CDR3 protein. The sample has more than 350,000 distinct CDR3 sequences, approximately 30% seen once. Specimen: PBMCs. These receptor sequences come from a human donor in good health (CMV status not recorded). Some clones in this sample may be carry-over from other donors' samples. Each CDR3 is given with its conserved first and last residue. Fields, in order: CDR3 length, V gene, J gene, D gene, clone size, CDR3 DNA, CDR3 protein. D genes are given only for firm matches. Clone size is given for some rows only: seen once, a few or many times, or a class if the clone is expanded.

15	TRBV4-3	TRBJ1-6	.	.	TGCGCCAGCAGCCAAGATCGGGTGGTGGGTGCACCCCTCCACTTT	CASSQDRVVGAPLHF
16	TRBV4-2	TRBJ2-7	.	.	TGTGCCAGCAGCCAATCTTTGGGCCGGGCGGACTACGAGCAGTACTTC	CASSQSLGRADYEQYF
13	TRBV2	TRBJ2-7	.	.	TGTGCCAGCAGTGAAGACCGACACTACGAGCAGTACTTC	CASSEDRHYEQYF
17	TRBV4-3	TRBJ2-4	.	.	TGCGCCAGCAGCCAAAGATTTGCCGGGGGGCGGGGAAACATTCAGTACTTC	CASSQRFAGGRGNIQYF
13	TRBV7-9	TRBJ2-7	.	.	TGTGCCAGCAGCCCCAAACCCGGGCTAGGTTGCCACTTC	CASSPKPGLGCHF
13	TRBV5-1	TRBJ1-1	TRBD1	few	TGCGCCAGCAGCCGCGGGACAGGGACTGAAGCTTTCTTT	CASSRGTGTEAFF
14	TRBV7-2	TRBJ1-2	.	.	TGTGCCAGCAGCCCTCACCGCACAGGGAATGGCTACACCTTC	CASSPHRTGNGYTF
16	TRBV2	TRBJ2-3	.	.	TGTGCCAGCAGTGGGTACGGTCCTACTAGCACAGATACGCAGTATTTT	CASSGYGPTSTDTQYF
13	TRBV4-1	TRBJ2-7	.	.	TGCGCCAGCAGCCAAGAGGGCACCTACGAGCAGTACTTC	CASSQEGTYEQYF
17	TRBV6-6	TRBJ2-6	.	.	TGTGCCAGCAGTTACTCTCTCCTTGCGTCTGGGGCCAACGTCCTGACTTTC	CASSYSLLASGANVLTF
10	TRBV29-1	TRBJ1-1	.	few	TGCAGCGTTCAGAACACTGAAGCTTTCTTT	CSVQNTEAFF
15	TRBV5-1	TRBJ1-1	TRBD1	.	TGCGCCAGCAGCTTGCAGGGGGGTCTGAGCACTGAAGCTTTCTTT	CASSLQGGLSTEAFF
16	TRBV3-1	TRBJ2-7	.	few	TGTGCCAGCAGCCAAGTAGGGCAGGGTCCCCTAGGGGAGCAGTACTTC	CASSQVGQGPLGEQYF
15	TRBV18	TRBJ2-3	.	few	TGTGCCAGCTCACGACCTTTAGGGGGCACAGATACGCAGTATTTT	CASSRPLGGTDTQYF
13	TRBV6-2/TRBV6-3	TRBJ2-5	TRBD1	few	TGTGCCAGCAGGTTGACAGGGCAGGAGACCCAGTACTTC	CASRLTGQETQYF
13	TRBV6-2/TRBV6-3	TRBJ1-5	.	.	TGTGCCCCTGGGGGGGCGCAGGGTCAGCCCCAGCATTTT	CAPGGAQGQPQHF
14	TRBV7-2	TRBJ2-7	TRBD2	many	TGTGCCAGCAGCTTTCTAGCGGGGGGGCGTGAGCAGTACTTC	CASSFLAGGREQYF
14	TRBV6-5	TRBJ2-5	.	.	TGTGCCAGCAGTTCCTCGGGCAACAGAGAGACCCAGTACTTC	CASSSSGNRETQYF
17	TRBV7-9	TRBJ2-7	TRBD2	few	TGTGCCAGCAGCTTAGCGAGCGGGGGGGTGAGCTCCTACGAGCAGTACTTC	CASSLASGGVSSYEQYF
15	TRBV5-6	TRBJ2-7	.	.	TGTGCCAGCAGCCCCCGGGGCTTGATATCCTACGAGCAGTACTTC	CASSPRGLISYEQYF
14	TRBV5-4	TRBJ2-7	TRBD2	few	TGTGCCAGCAGATCTAGCGGGGGATCCTACGAGCAGTACTTC	CASRSSGGSYEQYF
14	TRBV7-6	TRBJ1-2	.	many	TGTGCCAGCAGCTTATTTGAAATCGGGGGTGGCTACACCTTC	CASSLFEIGGGYTF
20	TRBV7-7	TRBJ2-3	TRBD2	few	TGTGCCAGCAGCTTCAGGACTAGCGGGGGGTCACCCGGGGGCACAGATACGCAGTATTTT	CASSFRTSGGSPGGTDTQYF
15	TRBV12-3/TRBV12-4	TRBJ1-2	.	.	TGTGCCAGCAGTTTATCGTCAGGGGACCGCTATGGCTACACCTTC	CASSLSSGDRYGYTF
15	TRBV7-2	TRBJ1-2	TRBD1	many	TGTGCCAGCAGCCTTGACAGGGCCAATCACTATGGCTACACCTTC	CASSLDRANHYGYTF
18	TRBV11-2	TRBJ2-7	TRBD2	once	TGTGCCAGCAGCAAACGATTTGTGACTAGCGTGGGGGCCCACGAGCATTACTTC	CASSKRFVTSVGAHEHYF
15	TRBV5-1	TRBJ1-4	.	.	TGCGCCAGCAGCGGGGGATCTGCAACTAATGAAAAACTGTTTTTT	CASSGGSATNEKLFF
14	TRBV29-1	TRBJ2-7	TRBD1	few	TGCAGCGTTGAAGAAACAGGGGGTCCCTACGAGCAGTACTTC	CSVEETGGPYEQYF
14	TRBV7-6	TRBJ2-5	.	few	TGTGCCAGCAGCCCCTTAACGGGGGTAGAGACCCAGTACTTC	CASSPLTGVETQYF
17	TRBV5-1	TRBJ2-7	TRBD2	few	TGCGCCAGCAGCCTCACGTTAACTAGCGGGGGGACGAACGAGCAGTACTTC	CASSLTLTSGGTNEQYF
15	TRBV10-2	TRBJ2-7	.	.	TGCGCCAGCAGTGACCCCGGGACGGCGACCTACGATCAGTACTTC	CASSDPGTATYDQYF
15	TRBV7-3	TRBJ2-1	TRBD2	many	TGTGCCAGCAGCTTGATAGCGGGGGGGTATAATGAGCAGTTCTTC	CASSLIAGGYNEQFF
14	TRBV7-8	TRBJ2-7	TRBD2	.	TGTGCCAGCAGCTTCTCTAGCGGAACCTACGAGCAGTACTTC	CASSFSSGTYEQYF
16	TRBV12-3/TRBV12-4	TRBJ1-5	TRBD1	few	TGTGCCAGCAGTTTATACGGGACAGGGAAAGATCAGCCCCAGCATTTT	CASSLYGTGKDQPQHF
15	TRBV7-2	TRBJ1-1	.	medium-sized	TGTGCCAGCAGCTTAAACGGACAGTTGAACACTGAAGCTTTCTTT	CASSLNGQLNTEAFF
14	TRBV7-9	TRBJ2-3	.	.	TGTGCCAGCAGCCTCCCGGACAGATCAGATACGCAGTATTTT	CASSLPDRSDTQYF